The 10 T cell receptor beta chains below come from one sample, sequenced in a study of vaccination effects on CD4 cells after COVID-19. Clones were read by immunoSEQ multiplex PCR, and TCRdb kept only the in-frame ones, dropping some. The repertoire has about 66,000 clones, around three quarters of them found once; the top ten carry around 0.9%. Their target antigens are unknown. ViraFEST assay sequencing came after antigen-specific CD4+ T cells were expanded with viral peptide pools. Following culture for around 9 days, CD4+ T cells were isolated. BNT162b2 vaccine or mRNA-1273 vaccine was given to participants in two doses. The sample here was CD4+ T cells from PBMCs cultured with HCoV-OC43 spike peptides, taken after COVID-19 vaccination. The subset is: HCoV-OC43 spike overlapping peptide pool stimulation. All receptors derive from a human donor who received a COVID-19 vaccine.

The chain couples TRBV4-1 to TRBJ2-5, with D perhaps TRBD1 (6 bases). The germline V gene encodes CDR1 MGHRA and CDR2 YSYEKL. This CDR3 region has 17 residues. V lost 0 bases and J lost 4, with 18 bases in between. CDR3 residues: CASSQDWGTTLRETQYF. CDR3 DNA: TGCGCCAGCAGCCAAGATTGGGGGACAACCCTCCGAGAGACCCAGTACTTC.

The rearrangement uses TRBV5-5 and TRBJ1-4; no definite D call. The germline CDR1 and CDR2 sequences are SGHKS and YYEKEE (reference sequence). V lost 0 bases and J 4 bases, leaving 13 bases between the germline ends. The CDR3 is 16 amino acids. CDR3 loop: CASSLAPREGNEKLFF. The DNA for the CDR3 is TGTGCCAGCAGCTTGGCCCCTAGGGAGGGTAATGAAAAACTGTTTTTT. Looking up the rest from reference TRBV5-5 and TRBJ1-4 gives the full variable domain: DAGVTQSPTHLIKTRGQQVTLRCSPISGHKSVSWYQQVLGQGPQFIFQYYEKEERGRGNFPDRFSARQFPNYSSELNVNALLLGDSALYLCASSLAPREGNEKLFFGSGTQLSVL.

V gene TRBV4-1 combines with J gene TRBJ2-1; 7 bases agree with TRBD1. V lost 1 base, J lost 6 bases, and 6 bases stayed unmatched. The length of the CDR3 is 15 residues. Germline V gene lookup returns CDR1 MGHRA and CDR2 YSYEKL. The CDR3 protein is CASSQGQGPANEQFF. As DNA, the CDR3 is TGCGCCAGCAGCCAAGGACAGGGCCCAGCCAATGAGCAGTTCTTC.

The J gene is TRBJ2-3, the V gene TRBV18, with 7 bases that match TRBD1. Germline lookup yields CDR1 KGHSH and CDR2 LQKENI. CDR3 length: 14 amino acids. The V and J ends lost 3 bases and 2 bases, in that order; junction bases with no gene match: 2. The CDR3 sequence: CASSPGQPTDTQYF. CDR3 coding DNA: TGTGCCAGCTCACCGGGACAGCCCACAGATACGCAGTATTTT.

The chain joins TRBV18 to TRBJ2-1; the D gene is possibly TRBD1 (8 bases). Trimming removed 5 bases at V and 8 bases at J, with 19 bases between. CDR3 length: 15 amino acids. The germline gives CDR1 KGHSH, CDR2 LQKENI. The CDR3 spells CASSSTGGGSHEQFF. The CDR3 DNA reads TGTGCCAGCTCAAGCACAGGGGGGGGATCGCATGAGCAGTTCTTC.

The chain recombines TRBV7-9 with TRBJ2-7; possibly TRBD1 for D (5 bases). Per the germline V gene, CDR1 is SEHNR and CDR2 is FQNEAQ (reference sequence). The V gene lost 1 base and the J gene lost 4 bases, with 11 bases spanning the gap. The CDR3 has 14 residues. For the CDR3, the DNA is TGTGCCAGCAGCTTAGGCCAGGGCTTTTACGAGCAGTACGTC. Translation: CASSLGQGFYEQYV.

This chain links TRBV7-2 with TRBJ1-1; D gene ambiguous. Germline CDR1 is SGHTA and CDR2 is FQGNSA. V was cut by 2 bases and J by 5 bases, with 9 bases left in between. The CDR3 contains 13 residues. The CDR3 protein is CASSLSVNTEAFF. Written as DNA, the CDR3 is TGTGCCAGCAGCTTATCGGTTAATACTGAAGCTTTCTTT.

The rearrangement uses TRBV6-2 or TRBV6-3 and TRBJ2-5; no definite D call. Germline values: CDR1 MNHEY, CDR2 SVGEGT. V gave up 5 bases and J gave up 1 base, with 20 bases separating them. The CDR3 length is 17 residues. CDR3 amino acids: CASSPLPGRSLQETQYF. Here the CDR3 DNA reads TGTGCCAGCAGTCCCTTACCCGGACGGAGTCTCCAAGAGACCCAGTACTTC.

The genes are TRBV24-1 and TRBJ1-3, with 7 positions matching TRBD1. This CDR3 contains 19 residues. CDR1 is KGHDR, CDR2 SFDVKD, per germline. Trimming took 3 bases from V and 0 from J; bases not matched to a gene: 13. The CDR3 loop is CATSDGERQGPNSGNTIYF. CDR3 in DNA: TGTGCCACCAGTGATGGGGAAAGACAGGGACCCAACTCTGGAAACACCATATATTTT.

The J gene is TRBJ2-3, the V gene TRBV7-3; possibly TRBD1 for D (6 bases). Germline loops: CDR1 SGHTA, CDR2 FQGTGA. The CDR3 is made up of 15 amino acids. The V end lost 1 base, the J end lost 8 bases, and 16 bases lay between the germline ends. The CDR3 protein is CASSLRGGPGGTQYF. As DNA, the CDR3 is TGTGCCAGCAGCTTAAGAGGGGGACCAGGTGGTACGCAGTATTTT. The complete variable domain, with remaining parts taken from reference TRBV7-3 and TRBJ2-3, reads GAGVSQTPSNKVTEKGKYVELRCDPISGHTALYWYRQSLGQGPEFLIYFQGTGAADDSGLPNDRFFAVRPEGSVSTLKIQRTERGDSAVYLCASSLRGGPGGTQYFGPGTRLTVL.